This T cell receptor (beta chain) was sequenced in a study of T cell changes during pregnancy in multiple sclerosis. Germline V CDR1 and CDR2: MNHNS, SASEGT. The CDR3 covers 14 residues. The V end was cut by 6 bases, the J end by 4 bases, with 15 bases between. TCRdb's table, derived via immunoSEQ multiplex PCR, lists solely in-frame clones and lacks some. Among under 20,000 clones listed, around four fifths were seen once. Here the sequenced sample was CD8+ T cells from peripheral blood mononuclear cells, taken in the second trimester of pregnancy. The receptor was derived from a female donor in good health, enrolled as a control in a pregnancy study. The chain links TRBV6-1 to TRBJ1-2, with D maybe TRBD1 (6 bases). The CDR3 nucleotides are TGTGCCAGCAGCGAGGAGGGGGGGAGCTATGGCTACACCTTC. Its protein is CASSEEGGSYGYTF.